The following is a T cell receptor (beta chain) sequence with its context. Germline lookup yields CDR1 MNHEY and CDR2 SVGAGI. V lost 6 bases and J lost 4; bases outside the gene matches: 11. The CDR3 has 15 residues. Seattle's enrolled individuals joined amid active infection and were then monitored longitudinally. The authors' processing: Amplification of reference gene primers was used by the study to estimate nucleated cell counts. TCRdb's table, derived via immunoSEQ multiplex PCR, lists solely in-frame clones and lacks some. V, J and clone size were drawn from that table, and D and trimming were deduced from the DNA. Of around 100,000 clones in the sample, about 85% were seen once. This entry belongs to a study of blood T cell repertoires in COVID-19. Study-level information: Both acute and convalescent COVID-19 samples were obtained from the United States, Italy and Spain. PBMCs, B-cell-depleted T cells, or T cells provided the cDNA or gDNA that made up the material.

V usage is TRBV6-5 and J usage is TRBJ2-7, with TRBD2 matching 8 bases. The sample comprised peripheral blood. The receptor was derived from a woman aged 50 to 60 with COVID-19, enrolled during active disease. CDR3 loop: CASSPGRGDVYEQYF. CDR3 in DNA: TGTGCCAGCAGCCCCGGGCGGGGGGACGTATACGAGCAGTACTTC.